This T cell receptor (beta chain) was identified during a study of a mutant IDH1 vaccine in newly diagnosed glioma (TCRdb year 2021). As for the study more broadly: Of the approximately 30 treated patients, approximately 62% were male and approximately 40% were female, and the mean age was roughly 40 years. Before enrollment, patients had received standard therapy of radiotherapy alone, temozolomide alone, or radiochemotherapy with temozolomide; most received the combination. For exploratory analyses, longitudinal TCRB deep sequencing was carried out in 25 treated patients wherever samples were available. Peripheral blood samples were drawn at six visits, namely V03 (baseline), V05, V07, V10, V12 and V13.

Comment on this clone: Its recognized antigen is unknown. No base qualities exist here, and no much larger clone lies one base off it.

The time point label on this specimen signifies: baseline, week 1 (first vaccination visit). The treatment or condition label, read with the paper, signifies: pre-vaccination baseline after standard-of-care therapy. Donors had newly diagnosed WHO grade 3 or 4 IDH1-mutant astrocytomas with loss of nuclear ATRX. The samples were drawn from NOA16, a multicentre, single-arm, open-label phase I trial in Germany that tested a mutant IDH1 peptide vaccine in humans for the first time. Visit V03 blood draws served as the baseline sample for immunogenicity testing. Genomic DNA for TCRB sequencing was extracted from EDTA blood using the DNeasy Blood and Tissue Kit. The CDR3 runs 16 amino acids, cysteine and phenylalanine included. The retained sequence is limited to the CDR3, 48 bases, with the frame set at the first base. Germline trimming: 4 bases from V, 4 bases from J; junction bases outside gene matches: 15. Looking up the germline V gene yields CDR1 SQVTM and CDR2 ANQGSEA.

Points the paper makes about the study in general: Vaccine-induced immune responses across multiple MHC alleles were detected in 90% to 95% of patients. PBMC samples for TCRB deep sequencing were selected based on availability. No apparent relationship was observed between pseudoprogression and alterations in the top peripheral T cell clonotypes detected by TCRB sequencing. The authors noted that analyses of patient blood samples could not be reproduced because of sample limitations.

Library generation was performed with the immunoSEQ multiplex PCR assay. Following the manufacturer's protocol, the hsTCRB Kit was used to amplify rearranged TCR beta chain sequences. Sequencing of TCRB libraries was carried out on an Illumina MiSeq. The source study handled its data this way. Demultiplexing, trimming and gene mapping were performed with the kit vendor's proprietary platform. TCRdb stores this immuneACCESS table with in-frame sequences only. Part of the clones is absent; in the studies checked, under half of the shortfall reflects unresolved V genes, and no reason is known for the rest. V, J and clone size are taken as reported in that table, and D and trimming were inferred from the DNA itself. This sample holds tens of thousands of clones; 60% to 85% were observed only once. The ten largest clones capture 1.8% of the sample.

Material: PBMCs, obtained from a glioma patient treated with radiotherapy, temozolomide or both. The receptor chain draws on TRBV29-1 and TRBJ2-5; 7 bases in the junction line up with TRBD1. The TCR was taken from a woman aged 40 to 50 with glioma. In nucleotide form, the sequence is TGCAGCGTTGTTTCCGCCAGACAGGGAGCGAGAGAGACCCAGTACTTC. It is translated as CSVVSARQGARETQYF.